This T cell receptor (beta chain) came from a study of early T cells in non-severe SARS-CoV-2 infection (dated by TCRdb to the early 2020s). Describing the broader study: Bulk RNA from unsorted whole blood was used for TCR sequencing, so alpha and beta chains could not be paired.

Libraries were built with 5' RACE. The run used a NextSeq 500. In the TCR library protocol, unique molecular identifiers were attached to individual cDNA molecules to correct for PCR bias and sequencing error. TCR alpha and beta chains were both sequenced, and the abundances of alpha and beta sequences in each sample were closely correlated with each other. The paper's data handling went like this. V gene, J gene and CDR3 annotation of TCR sequences was performed with Decombinator V4. TCRs were defined as expanded if a significant change between any two time points was detected under a Poisson model with p below 0.0001. Abundances of TCRs were expressed as counts per million after normalisation to the total number of TCRs sequenced in each sample. MAIT TCRs were defined by TRAV1-2 paired with TRAJ12, TRAJ20 or TRAJ33, and iNKT TCRs by TRAV10 paired with TRAJ18. A search of VDJdb, accessed on 1 November 2021, was run for TCRs annotated to CMV, EBV and SARS-CoV-2, with TCRs annotated for multiple antigens excluded. TCRdb cleaned the public reads at Q25 with fastp, built clones with MiXCR and kept in-frame beta chains. Every entry covers one CDR3 protein and lists the most common genes and DNA from its rows. The V and J calls and clone size come from TCRdb's table, not from the authors' own analysis. This sample lists tens of thousands of distinct CDR3 sequences; 5.5% to 8% were detected once. Of the sample, around 2.8% falls within the top ten clones.

Many counts were recorded for this clonotype. Its antigen remains undetermined. Base qualities are not recorded, but no much larger clone differs from it by a single base. Results and caveats for the whole study, not just this receptor: Matching against VDJdb was skewed toward anti-spike CD8 responses, likely underestimated virus-specific expansions, and missed private and CD4 specificities.

A case-control design nested within a healthcare worker cohort in London, UK, was used, with weekly nasopharyngeal swab PCR tests and blood sampling performed. Healthcare workers were recruited during the week of the UK lockdown, between 23 and 31 March 2020, and followed weekly for up to roughly 15 weeks. V has 4 bases trimmed and J has 8 bases trimmed; junction bases matching no gene number 4. The CDR1 and CDR2 encoded by the germline V gene are SGHRS and YFSETQ. Spanning cysteine to phenylalanine, the CDR3 consists of 15 amino acids. CDR3 DNA is the only sequence kept; it has 45 bases, read in frame from the first base.

This receptor was taken from an adult who was a healthcare worker with PCR-confirmed SARS-CoV-2 infection or an uninfected control (not recorded which). The sequencing here drew on whole blood, taken at baseline. This chain joins TRBV5-1 to TRBJ2-1; TRBD2 aligns with 15 central bases. The DNA sequence reads TGCGCCAGCAGCGTCGGGACTAGCGGGGGGTATGAGCAGTTCTTC. It codes for CASSVGTSGGYEQFF.